This entry lists 8 T cell receptor beta chains sequenced from one sample in a study of identical twins. TCRdb passed the 5' RACE reads through MiXCR, listing each CDR3 protein once. Of some 710,000 distinct CDR3 sequences detected, around 6% appear once; the ten largest clones hold around 2%. The material sequenced was naive T cells sorted from blood. Receptors originate from a man younger than 35 in good health.

This clonotype has only a few counts. This chain joins TRBV20-1 and TRBJ2-3; a possible D gene is TRBD1 (5 bases). With 6 bases removed from V and 0 bases from J, the gap between germline ends came to 16 bases. CDR3 size: 15 residues. Germline-derived CDR1 and CDR2 are DFQATT and SNEGSKA (reference sequence). The CDR3 DNA follows: TGCAGTGCGGACACAGGATTACCTAGCACAGATACGCAGTATTTT. Translation: CSADTGLPSTDTQYF.

This clonotype was counted many times. V and J are TRBV29-1 and TRBJ2-7; 7 positions match TRBD1. The CDR3 totals 13 residues. With 4 bases clipped from V and 4 bases from J, the junction kept 7 bases outside the gene matches. Looked up from germline, CDR1 is SQVTM and CDR2 is ANQGSEA. The CDR3 sequence: CSVGQGVGYEQYF. CDR3 in DNA: TGCAGCGTTGGACAGGGTGTGGGGTACGAGCAGTACTTC.

This rearrangement joins TRBV7-9 to TRBJ2-7; D is uncertain. With 1 base removed from V and 7 bases from J, the gap between germline ends came to 8 bases. Germline-derived CDR1 and CDR2 are SEHNR and FQNEAQ (reference sequence). There are 12 residues in the CDR3. This CDR3 is CASSLGSREQYV. The CDR3 DNA sequence: TGTGCCAGCAGCTTAGGATCACGGGAGCAGTACGTC.

CDR3 residues: CASSSGTGWGNTIYF. The CDR3 DNA is TGTGCCAGCAGTTCCGGGACAGGGTGGGGAAACACCATATATTTT. The gene calls are TRBV12-3 or TRBV12-4 and TRBJ1-3; 9 bases agree with TRBD1. V lost 4 bases to trimming and J lost 4 bases; unmatched junction nucleotides: 5. The CDR3 has 15 residues.

The V gene is TRBV11-1, the J gene TRBJ2-1; D is possibly TRBD1 (5 bases). CDR1 SGHAT and CDR2 FQDESV come from the germline V gene (reference sequence). The CDR3 runs to 18 residues. Trimming shortened V by 2 bases and J by 8 bases, and 25 bases separated the two germline ends. The CDR3 sequence: CASSLLRIGAGSRDEQFF. The CDR3 DNA is TGTGCCAGCAGCTTATTGAGGATAGGGGCCGGATCTAGGGATGAGCAGTTCTTC.

The V gene is TRBV14, the J gene TRBJ2-1; 9 bases map to TRBD2. Trimming took 1 base from V and 13 from J; bases not matched to a gene: 2. Germline V gene sequence: CDR1 SGHDN, CDR2 FVKESK. The length of the CDR3 is 12 residues. CDR3 residues: CASSQVSGRQFF. The CDR3 region has the DNA TGTGCCAGCAGCCAAGTTAGCGGGAGACAGTTCTTC.

This clonotype has only a few counts. This chain connects TRBV10-3 to TRBJ2-5; D remains unclear. CDR3 length equals 11 residues. Germline V gene lookup returns CDR1 ENHRY and CDR2 SYGVKD. V was trimmed by 2 bases and J by 9 bases, leaving 7 bases between them. CDR3 in amino acids: CAISEEAAQYF. CDR3 coding DNA: TGTGCCATCAGTGAGGAGGCGGCCCAGTACTTC.

The genes are TRBV5-6 and TRBJ2-1; 7 nucleotides agree with TRBD2. The CDR3 is 13 residues long. V was clipped by 4 bases and J by 7 bases; unmatched bases: 5. Germline V gene lookup returns CDR1 SGHDT and CDR2 YYEEEE. For the CDR3, the DNA is TGTGCCAGCAGCCAACTAGCGTCGAATGAGCAGTTCTTC. This codes for CASSQLASNEQFF. Looking up the rest from reference TRBV5-6 and TRBJ2-1 gives the full variable domain: DAGVTQSPTHLIKTRGQQVTLRCSPKSGHDTVSWYQQALGQGPQFIFQYYEEEERQRGNFPDRFSGHQFPNYSSELNVNALLLGDSALYLCASSQLASNEQFFGPGTRLTVL.